The rows below give T cell receptor beta chains drawn from one sample of a study of T cell responses to AZD1222 COVID-19 vaccine. Assay: immunoSEQ multiplex PCR; the TCRdb copy retains only in-frame clones and omits some. The sample contains fewer than 120,000 clones, 85% to 95% of which appear only once. Specimen: peripheral blood, collected on day 0 of AZD1222 vaccination. These receptors originate from an adult in good health. Both conserved end residues are trimmed from each CDR3.

CDR3: ASSFWGLAGGLQETQY
V: TRBV5-1
J: TRBJ2-5

CDR3: ASSPRLGYEQY
V: TRBV5-1
J: TRBJ2-7

CDR3: AISGGQEQGYT
V: TRBV10-3
J: TRBJ1-2

CDR3: ASWERNTIY
V: TRBV7-9
J: TRBJ1-3

CDR3: ASSRTSGVRTDTQY
V: TRBV28
J: TRBJ2-3

CDR3: ASSFPGINYGYT
V: TRBV5-1
J: TRBJ1-2

CDR3: ASSPQKGQETQY
V: TRBV18
J: TRBJ2-5

CDR3: ASSPQGTGGSYEQY
V: TRBV18
J: TRBJ2-7

CDR3: ASSLGIMNTEAF
V: TRBV7-2
J: TRBJ1-1

CDR3: ASSSWDYSSNEQF
V: TRBV6-5
J: TRBJ2-1

CDR3: ASSLGGDSNGYT
V: TRBV11-3
J: TRBJ1-2

CDR3: ASSVEQRGYGYT
V: TRBV9
J: TRBJ1-2

CDR3: ASSVGTGGEGTEAF
V: TRBV5-1
J: TRBJ1-1

CDR3: ASSPMGESYEQY
V: TRBV18
J: TRBJ2-7

CDR3: ASSTQKNYGYT
V: TRBV28
J: TRBJ1-2

CDR3: ASSFGRTGNTIY
V: TRBV11-1
J: TRBJ1-3

CDR3: ASSPRSSSYEQY
V: TRBV7-6
J: TRBJ2-7

CDR3: ASSQEGTNSGANVLT
V: TRBV3-1/TRBV3-2
J: TRBJ2-6

CDR3: ASSQDGGISPLH
V: TRBV3-1/TRBV3-2
J: TRBJ1-6

CDR3: ASSSGTGRRETQY
V: TRBV7-3
J: TRBJ2-5

CDR3: ASSLLGQQETQY
V: TRBV5-1
J: TRBJ2-5

CDR3: ASSLDRFEAF
V: TRBV7-9
J: TRBJ1-1